These 24 T cell receptor beta chains were all obtained from the same sample, sequenced in a study of cytomegalovirus exposure and HLA in healthy donors. PCR was performed using 60 Vbeta and 13 Jbeta primers. Method: immunoSEQ multiplex PCR; TCRdb's copy keeps in-frame clones and lacks some. Reported are 100,000 to 150,000 clones; the ten largest clones contain 1%. The sequencing sample was made of PBMCs. The source is a man between 18 and 35 years old in good health and CMV-seronegative.

The J gene is TRBJ1-2, the V gene TRBV18; D might be TRBD1 (5 bases). CDR3 length equals 13 residues. Deletions cut 4 bases from V and 2 bases from J, with 8 bases between. Looked up from germline, CDR1 is KGHSH and CDR2 is LQKENI. CDR3 bases: TGTGCCAGCTCACAACAGGACAACTATGGCTACACCTTC. Translation gives CASSQQDNYGYTF.

The V call is TRBV5-1, the J call TRBJ2-1; 13 nucleotides line up with TRBD2. This CDR3 comprises 15 residues. Germline assignment: CDR1 SGHRS and CDR2 YFSETQ. Trimming at V came to 5 bases and at J to 8 bases, leaving 7 bases not matched to a gene. Here the CDR3 DNA reads TGCGCCAGCAGTCGGGGGACTAGCGGGATCGATGAGCAGTTCTTC. It specifies CASSRGTSGIDEQFF.

This chain uses TRBV27 with TRBJ2-5; 7 bases line up with TRBD1. CDR1 MNHEY and CDR2 SMNVEV come from the germline V gene (reference sequence). The trim removed 6 bases at V and 9 bases at J, leaving 19 bases unmatched. The CDR3 is 16 residues long. In DNA form, the CDR3 reads TGTGCCAGCAGATTCACGATATACGACAGGGCTTCACCCCAGTACTTC. Encoded protein: CASRFTIYDRASPQYF.

This sequence joins TRBV11-2 and TRBJ1-4; D unclear. V lost 1 base and J lost 7, with 10 bases in between. Germline assignment: CDR1 SGHAT and CDR2 FQNNGV. This CDR3 is 14 amino acids long. This CDR3 is CASSLGGGGEKLFF. CDR3 in DNA: TGTGCCAGCAGCTTAGGGGGAGGAGGTGAAAAACTGTTTTTT.

The rearrangement uses TRBV5-6 and TRBJ2-5; D possibly corresponds to TRBD2 (6 bases). Trimming removed 3 bases from V and 4 bases from J, with 19 bases in between. CDR1 SGHDT and CDR2 YYEEEE come from the germline V gene. The CDR3 has 16 residues. The CDR3 loop reads CASSSAPGVTTETQYF. CDR3 bases: TGTGCCAGCAGCTCTGCCCCGGGGGTAACGACAGAGACCCAGTACTTC.

The genes are TRBV4-2 and TRBJ2-6; TRBD2 matches 8 bases. Germline-derived CDR1 and CDR2 are LGHNA and YNFKEQ. The CDR3 runs to 16 residues. V trimming: 2 bases; J trimming: 0 bases; junction bases outside the gene matches: 0. The CDR3 sequence is CASSQLAGSGANVLTF. DNA for the CDR3: TGTGCCAGCAGCCAACTAGCGGGCTCTGGGGCCAACGTCCTGACTTTC.

The chain combines TRBV15 with TRBJ2-5, with D possibly being TRBD1 (6 bases). The CDR3 is 15 amino acids. V dropped 0 bases and J dropped 1 base, with 9 bases sitting between them. Germline assignment: CDR1 LNHNV and CDR2 YYDKDF (reference sequence). CDR3 in amino acids: CATSRERTVQETQYF. The CDR3 DNA reads TGTGCCACCAGCAGAGAAAGGACAGTCCAAGAGACCCAGTACTTC.

The chain joins TRBV5-1 to TRBJ2-3; D call uncertain. The V end lost 0 bases, the J end lost 0 bases, and 8 bases lay between the germline ends. This CDR3 region has 15 residues. Germline-derived CDR1 and CDR2 are SGHRS and YFSETQ. CDR3 in amino acids: CASSLGHTSTDTQYF. DNA of the CDR3: TGCGCCAGCAGCTTGGGACATACTAGCACAGATACGCAGTATTTT.

The rearrangement joins TRBV25-1 to TRBJ2-4; 8 bases fit TRBD1. Germline V gene lookup returns CDR1 MGHDK and CDR2 SYGVNS. J gave up 0 bases and V 6 bases, and 4 bases lay outside the gene matches. The CDR3 is made up of 15 amino acids. The CDR3 loop reads CASSRDRLAKNIQYF. CDR3 nucleotides: TGTGCCAGCAGCCGGGACAGGTTAGCCAAAAACATTCAGTACTTC.

This chain links TRBV9 with TRBJ1-2; 7 bases fit TRBD1. The CDR3 totals 16 residues. The V and J ends lost 0 bases and 2 bases, in that order; junction bases with no gene match: 7. The germline V gene encodes CDR1 SGDLS and CDR2 YYNGEE. This CDR3 is CASSVGVGQRNYGYTF. DNA of the CDR3: TGTGCCAGCAGCGTAGGGGTGGGACAGAGAAACTATGGCTACACCTTC.

This sequence joins TRBV4-1 and TRBJ2-7; D perhaps matches TRBD2 (6 bases). Trimming pared 1 base from V and 0 bases from J, leaving 10 bases between. Germline V CDR1 and CDR2: MGHRA, YSYEKL. CDR3 length: 15 amino acids. The CDR3 sequence: CASSQGGRGSYEQYF. CDR3 nucleotide sequence: TGCGCCAGCAGCCAAGGCGGGCGGGGCTCCTACGAGCAGTACTTC.

The chain links TRBV5-1 to TRBJ1-1; weak D call: TRBD1 (6 bases). Germline V CDR1 and CDR2: SGHRS, YFSETQ. This CDR3 has 17 residues. V lost 4 bases, J lost 1 base, and 20 bases lay in between. The CDR3, as DNA: TGCGCCAGCAGCCACAGGGAAGGGGCGGTATCGAACACTGAAGCTTTCTTT. Protein product: CASSHREGAVSNTEAFF.

V and J are TRBV19 and TRBJ2-2, with 10 bases that match TRBD1. The J segment lost 4 bases and the V segment lost 5 bases, leaving 1 base of the junction unmatched. There are 14 residues in the CDR3. Germline V gene sequence: CDR1 LNHDA, CDR2 SQIVND (reference sequence). This chain's CDR3 is CASSRTGGTGELFF. The CDR3 region has the DNA TGTGCCAGTAGTCGGACAGGGGGCACCGGGGAGCTGTTTTTT.

The chain is built from TRBV5-1 and TRBJ2-4, with 7 bases lining up with TRBD2. V lost 1 base, J lost 15 bases, and 10 bases stayed unmatched. The germline CDR1 and CDR2 sequences are SGHRS and YFSETQ. This CDR3 spans 13 amino acids. The CDR3: CASSLIGLGGVYF. CDR3 DNA: TGCGCCAGCAGCTTGATTGGTCTTGGGGGGGTGTACTTC.

The chain uses TRBV19 and TRBJ1-1, with D maybe TRBD1 (5 bases). V was pared by 7 bases and J by 3 bases, with 12 bases between. This CDR3 is 13 amino acids long. Germline CDR1 and CDR2: LNHDA and SQIVND (reference sequence). The CDR3 DNA follows: TGTGCCAGTACCCCCTGGGGGGACACTGAAGCTTTCTTT. Translation gives CASTPWGDTEAFF.

The V call is TRBV4-1, the J call TRBJ1-5, with D possibly TRBD1 on 5 matching bases. Germline loops: CDR1 MGHRA, CDR2 YSYEKL. V was cut by 0 bases and J by 1 base, with 7 bases left in between. CDR3 length: 15 residues. CDR3 coding DNA: TGCGCCAGCAGCCAAGATGACAGAAGCAATCAGCCCCAGCATTTT. It translates to CASSQDDRSNQPQHF.

As regards this clone: One junction end disagrees with the germline gene, perhaps due to a read error. The chain couples TRBV30 to TRBJ2-3; 10 bases match TRBD1. This CDR3 is built from 15 residues. CDR1 GTSNPN and CDR2 SVGIG come from the germline V gene (reference sequence). Here the CDR3 DNA reads TGTGCCGGGAGTGTTAGGGACAGGGGTGCAGATACGCAGTATTTT. Translating gives CAGSVRDRGADTQYF.

This rearrangement joins TRBV19 to TRBJ2-2; 7 bases line up with TRBD1. CDR3 length: 18 amino acids. CDR1 LNHDA and CDR2 SQIVND come from the germline V gene (reference sequence). V shed 1 base and J 0 bases; nucleotides not matched to a gene: 8. The CDR3 DNA follows: TGTGCCAGTAGTATAGGACAGGGTTTTGGTGCGAACACCGGGGAGCTGTTTTTT. Encoded protein: CASSIGQGFGANTGELFF.

The V gene is TRBV6-1, the J gene TRBJ1-1; a possible D gene is TRBD1 (5 bases). The CDR3 covers 15 residues. The V end was cut by 7 bases, the J end by 0 bases, with 15 bases between. Germline V gene data show CDR1 as MNHNS and CDR2 as SASEGT. CDR3 sequence (DNA): TGTGCCAGCAACGACAGAGGTCATGTGAACACTGAAGCTTTCTTT. Encoded protein: CASNDRGHVNTEAFF.

V usage is TRBV5-1 and J usage is TRBJ2-3; D possibly corresponds to TRBD2 (6 bases). CDR1 SGHRS and CDR2 YFSETQ come from the germline V gene. CDR3 length: 15 residues. V lost 2 bases, J lost 4 bases, and 14 bases lay in between. The CDR3 bases are TGCGCCAGCAGCTTTAGGGACTCGAAGGCAGATACGCAGTATTTT. Translating it yields CASSFRDSKADTQYF.

This rearrangement joins TRBV11-1 to TRBJ1-3; 8 bases map to TRBD1. V lost 3 bases, J lost 4 bases, and 2 bases stayed unmatched. From germline, CDR1 is SGHAT and CDR2 FQDESV (reference sequence). The CDR3 extends over 14 amino acids. The CDR3 nucleotides are TGTGCCAGCAGCTTCGGACAGGGCGGAAACACCATATATTTT. Encoded protein: CASSFGQGGNTIYF.

This chain connects TRBV5-1 to TRBJ2-1; maybe TRBD1 (6 bases). The CDR3 loop spans 16 amino acids. Trimming removed 4 bases at V and 3 bases at J, with 17 bases between. Germline values: CDR1 SGHRS, CDR2 YFSETQ. CDR3 DNA sequence: TGCGCCAGCAGCGGAACAGGGCACATAGACTACAATGAGCAGTTCTTC. It specifies CASSGTGHIDYNEQFF.

The rearrangement uses TRBV10-1 and TRBJ1-1, with D unresolved. CDR1 and CDR2 (germline): WNHNN, SYGVQD (reference sequence). The CDR3 length is 13 residues. Trimming took 7 bases from V and 2 from J, leaving 11 bases between them. In DNA form, the CDR3 reads TGCGCCAGCAATACGGGAGGAAACACTGAAGCTTTCTTT. Its protein product is CASNTGGNTEAFF.

This chain connects TRBV19 to TRBJ1-5; weak D call: TRBD1 (6 bases). In germline, CDR1 is LNHDA, CDR2 SQIVND (reference sequence). The germline V and J ends were trimmed by 4 bases and 6 bases, with 13 bases remaining between them. This CDR3 is built from 14 residues. CDR3 coding DNA: TGTGCCAGTAGTAACAGGGTCGGCGGTCAGCCCCAGCATTTT. Amino acid sequence: CASSNRVGGQPQHF.